These 26 T cell receptor beta chains were sequenced from one sample in a study of blood T cell repertoires in COVID-19. This table comes from immunoSEQ multiplex PCR, and its TCRdb copy is limited to in-frame clones, with some not included. The table has hundreds of thousands of clones, over 70% seen once. Sequencing used peripheral blood. These receptor sequences come from a human donor in a cohort sampled during active COVID-19.

The V call is TRBV27, the J call TRBJ2-3; 7 bases match TRBD2. Trimming took 11 bases from V and 6 from J; bases not matched to a gene: 14. The germline V gene has CDR1 MNHEY and CDR2 SMNVEV (reference sequence). CDR3 size: 14 residues. Here the CDR3 DNA reads TGTGCCGGTGCTCGGGGCGGGAGCTGGGATACGCAGTATTTT. It codes for CAGARGGSWDTQYF.

CDR3 loop: CASSSNDGTGELLSYGYTF. In nucleotides, the CDR3 is TGTGCCAGCAGCTCAAACGACGGGACAGGGGAGTTGTTGAGCTATGGCTACACCTTC. This rearrangement joins TRBV7-6 to TRBJ1-2, with 10 bases that match TRBD1. This CDR3 is 19 amino acids long. Germline CDR1 is SGHVS and CDR2 is FNYEAQ. V shed 4 bases and J 4 bases; nucleotides not matched to a gene: 18.

V and J are TRBV7-8 and TRBJ2-3, with D possibly being TRBD1 (6 bases). Germline V gene lookup returns CDR1 SGHVS and CDR2 FQNEAQ. The CDR3 sequence is 16 residues long. The V gene lost 1 base and the J gene lost 2 bases, with 13 bases spanning the gap. CDR3 sequence (DNA): TGTGCCAGCAGCTTAGTTGGACAGTCTTTCACAGATACGCAGTATTTT. This encodes CASSLVGQSFTDTQYF.

This sequence joins TRBV11-3 and TRBJ1-1, with 8 bases that match TRBD1. Germline V CDR1 and CDR2: SGHNT, YENEEA. The junction had 4 bases not matched to a gene; V was cut back by 5 bases and J by 5 bases. This CDR3 has 13 amino acids. In nucleotides, the CDR3 is TGTGCCAGCAGCGGGACAGGAGGGACTGAAGCTTTCTTT. This translates into CASSGTGGTEAFF.

This chain joins TRBV27 and TRBJ2-1, with a possible D match to TRBD2 (5 bases). The CDR3 has 14 amino acids. V was pared by 6 bases and J by 5 bases, with 14 bases between. Germline lookup yields CDR1 MNHEY and CDR2 SMNVEV (reference sequence). The CDR3 DNA reads as TGTGCCAGCAGGGACTCCGGTCCCCACAATGAGCAGTTCTTC. Residues: CASRDSGPHNEQFF.

The V gene is TRBV6-2 or TRBV6-3, the J gene TRBJ2-7; 7 positions agree with TRBD2. Germline assignment: CDR1 MNHEY and CDR2 SVGEGT. The CDR3 covers 17 residues. J lost 2 bases, V lost 2 bases, and 12 bases had no gene match. CDR3 protein: CASSYPIGVGGPYEQYF. CDR3 nucleotides: TGTGCCAGCAGTTACCCGATCGGGGTGGGAGGGCCCTACGAGCAGTACTTC.

This clone has only one observation. The chain carries TRBV19 and TRBJ1-1; weak D call: TRBD1 (6 bases). This CDR3 is built from 12 residues. CDR1 and CDR2 (germline): LNHDA, SQIVND (reference sequence). V was trimmed by 5 bases and J by 6 bases, leaving 10 bases between them. The CDR3 DNA reads TGTGCCAGTAGTGCAAGGACAGCTGAAGCTTTCTTT. Its protein is CASSARTAEAFF.

The CDR3: CASSLGSLDSVYTF. CDR3 DNA: TGCGCCAGCAGCTTGGGGAGCTTAGATAGTGTCTACACCTTC. The chain is built from TRBV5-1 and TRBJ1-2; D not resolved. The CDR3 consists of 14 residues. Per the germline V gene, CDR1 is SGHRS and CDR2 is YFSETQ. V lost 0 bases and J 10 bases, leaving 16 bases between the germline ends.

The chain links TRBV2 to TRBJ2-5; TRBD2 aligns across 10 bases. The CDR3 has 16 amino acids. Germline lookup yields CDR1 SNHLY and CDR2 FYNNEI. Losses at the gene ends were 6 bases for V and 1 base for J; bases not matched to a gene: 8. CDR3 amino acids: CASRARTSGSQETQYF. For the CDR3, the DNA is TGTGCCAGCAGAGCCCGGACTAGCGGATCCCAAGAGACCCAGTACTTC.

V and J are TRBV28 and TRBJ2-7; 8 nucleotides align to TRBD1. The V gene end was trimmed by 5 bases and the J gene end by 2 bases; junction bases not matched to a gene: 11. CDR3 length equals 16 residues. Germline CDR1 and CDR2: MDHEN and SYDVKM. The CDR3 DNA is TGTGCCAGCAGTCCCTCGGGACAGGAGATTCCCTACGAGCAGTACTTC. Protein sequence: CASSPSGQEIPYEQYF.

In its sample, this clone was seen once. The chain combines TRBV21-1 with TRBJ1-1; the table's D call, TRBD1, has no DNA check behind it. TRBV21-1 is a pseudogene. This CDR3 region has 13 residues. Here the CDR3 DNA reads TGTGCCAGCAGGGGCGATGGTCACACTGAAGCTTTCTTT. It is translated as CASRGDGHTEAFF.

As DNA, the CDR3 is TGCGCCAGCAGCTTTACTAGCGGGGGGGCCACAGATACGCAGTATTTT. Protein product: CASSFTSGGATDTQYF. The J gene is TRBJ2-3, the V gene TRBV5-1, with 13 bases matching TRBD2. This CDR3 contains 16 residues. Germline V gene data show CDR1 as SGHRS and CDR2 as YFSETQ. Trimming cost V 2 bases and J 2 bases; bases outside gene matches: 2.

This clone appeared a few times. This chain uses TRBV28 with TRBJ1-6; D is unresolved. V was cut by 6 bases and J by 7 bases, with 16 bases left in between. The CDR3 runs 15 residues. Germline CDR1 and CDR2: MDHEN and SYDVKM. The CDR3 DNA sequence: TGTGCCAGCAGCCCAGCTAGCGGGATAAATTCACCCCTCCACTTT. Amino acid sequence: CASSPASGINSPLHF.

This chain uses TRBV6-5 with TRBJ2-3; 9 bases fit TRBD2. V shed 0 bases, J shed 1 base, and the junction held 2 bases outside the gene matches. The CDR3 consists of 16 residues. The germline gives CDR1 MNHEY, CDR2 SVGAGI. For the CDR3, the DNA is TGTGCCAGCAGTTACTCAGGCGGGAGGGGCACAGATACGCAGTATTTT. It yields the protein CASSYSGGRGTDTQYF.

The chain couples TRBV15 to TRBJ1-1, with 9 bases lining up with TRBD1. Germline CDR1 and CDR2: LNHNV and YYDKDF (reference sequence). V was clipped by 2 bases and J by 1 base; unmatched bases: 8. The CDR3 is 17 amino acids. CDR3 DNA sequence: TGTGCCACCAGCAGACCTGGACAGGGGCTTCAGAACACTGAAGCTTTCTTT. Translation: CATSRPGQGLQNTEAFF.

This chain connects TRBV6-5 to TRBJ2-7; D call uncertain. Germline V gene sequence: CDR1 MNHEY, CDR2 SVGAGI. The CDR3 totals 14 residues. The V and J ends lost 7 bases and 7 bases respectively, with 20 bases between them. CDR3 bases: TGTGCCAGCACCAGAGGTTCCCCCCCAATTGAGCAGTACTTC. Amino acids: CASTRGSPPIEQYF.

DNA of the CDR3: TGTGCCAGCAGCTTAGGTATTAATGAAAAACTGTTTTTT. This translates into CASSLGINEKLFF. The J gene is TRBJ1-4, the V gene TRBV11-2; D remains unclear. CDR1 and CDR2 (germline): SGHAT, FQNNGV. The CDR3 length is 13 residues. V lost 1 base, J lost 4 bases, and 4 bases lay in between.

This clone was counted once. V usage is TRBV7-6 and J usage is TRBJ1-6; D remains ambiguous. Germline-derived CDR1 and CDR2 are SGHVS and FNYEAQ. The CDR3 totals 16 residues. V lost 1 base and J lost 9, with 16 bases in between. The CDR3 reads CASSLGLGRTSSPLHF. CDR3 in DNA: TGTGCCAGCAGCTTAGGTCTAGGCCGGACTTCTTCACCCCTCCACTTT. Full variable domain (remainder filled in from reference TRBV7-6 and TRBJ1-6): GAGVSQSPRYKVTKRGQDVALRCDPISGHVSLYWYRQALGQGPEFLTYFNYEAQQDKSGLPNDRFSAERPEGSISTLTIQRTEQRDSAMYRCASSLGLGRTSSPLHFGNGTRLTVT.

The chain couples TRBV5-1 to TRBJ2-5; D remains ambiguous. Between the trimmed V and J ends, which lost 2 bases and 2 bases, there was a span of 7 bases. The germline gives CDR1 SGHRS, CDR2 YFSETQ. The CDR3 contains 13 residues. The CDR3 spells CASSFTRQETQYF. As DNA, the CDR3 is TGCGCCAGCAGCTTTACCAGGCAAGAGACCCAGTACTTC.

This clone was found once. The rearrangement links TRBV7-2 to TRBJ2-1, with D possibly being TRBD2 (6 bases). The CDR3 contains 15 residues. Between the trimmed V and J ends, which lost 4 bases and 1 base, there was a span of 11 bases. Germline CDR1 SGHTA, CDR2 FQGNSA. CDR3 sequence reads: CASSSPAGSYNEQFF. CDR3 sequence (DNA): TGTGCCAGCAGCTCCCCGGCGGGGTCCTACAATGAGCAGTTCTTC.

This clone was counted once. The chain couples TRBV10-3 to TRBJ1-1; D gene unclear. The CDR3 totals 13 residues. Per germline, CDR1 ENHRY and CDR2 SYGVKD. Trimming pared 10 bases from V and 2 bases from J, leaving 14 bases between. In DNA form, the CDR3 reads TGTGCCACCGAGCTGGCGGAAAACACTGAAGCTTTCTTT. This gives the protein CATELAENTEAFF.

The chain recombines TRBV5-1 with TRBJ2-5; 10 bases line up with TRBD2. V trimming: 1 base; J trimming: 5 bases; junction bases outside the gene matches: 11. CDR3 length: 17 residues. CDR1 is SGHRS, CDR2 YFSETQ, per germline. The CDR3 DNA sequence: TGCGCCAGCAGCTTGCTAGCGGGGGTTCCCCGGCGGGAGACCCAGTACTTC. Residues: CASSLLAGVPRRETQYF.

The V and J genes are TRBV11-3 and TRBJ2-1; 8 bases map to TRBD2. The CDR3 is 15 amino acids. V lost 5 bases to trimming and J lost 4 bases; unmatched junction nucleotides: 7. Germline V CDR1 and CDR2: SGHNT, YENEEA. CDR3 coding DNA: TGTGCCAGCAGCCGTCGGGCGGGAGGATACAATGAGCAGTTCTTC. It specifies CASSRRAGGYNEQFF.

V is TRBV4-1 and J is TRBJ2-2; 8 nucleotides match TRBD1. Germline loops: CDR1 MGHRA, CDR2 YSYEKL. J was trimmed by 5 bases and V by 8 bases; bases with no gene match: 7. This CDR3 comprises 14 residues. The DNA for the CDR3 is TGCGCCAGCGCCCGGGACAGGTTTACCGGGGAGCTGTTTTTT. Residues: CASARDRFTGELFF.

This rearrangement joins TRBV5-1 to TRBJ1-2; TRBD1 matches 9 bases. V was clipped by 4 bases and J by 3 bases; unmatched bases: 7. Per the germline V gene, CDR1 is SGHRS and CDR2 is YFSETQ. The length of the CDR3 is 15 residues. The CDR3 reads CASSRGTGSDYGYTF. CDR3 DNA: TGCGCCAGCAGCCGAGGGACAGGGTCGGACTATGGCTACACCTTC.

This rearrangement joins TRBV6-5 to TRBJ2-1; 10 nucleotides match TRBD2. The germline V gene has CDR1 MNHEY and CDR2 SVGAGI. The V and J ends lost 5 bases and 7 bases, in that order; junction bases with no gene match: 8. CDR3 length equals 15 residues. CDR3 sequence reads: CASSRMGLARNEQFF. The CDR3 DNA sequence: TGTGCCAGCAGTAGAATGGGACTAGCGAGGAATGAGCAGTTCTTC.